These 13 T cell receptor beta chains share one sample of origin, sequenced in a study of CD8+ T cells in alopecia areata. Treatment denoted: oral pan-JAK inhibitor, 5-10 mg twice daily. Reverse transcription of extracted RNA yielded cDNA, which provided the sequencing template. The method was immunoSEQ multiplex PCR; TCRdb's version includes in-frame clones alone and lacks a portion of them. Of about 200,000 clones detected, around 65% appear once; the ten largest clones hold 4% to 4.5%. Here the sequenced sample was CD4+ T cells sorted from blood, taken at week 4, from a patient treated with tofacitinib. The receptors come from a human donor with alopecia areata.

This clone occurred a few times. V usage is TRBV9 and J usage is TRBJ1-6; D remains ambiguous. V shed 0 bases and J shed 5 bases, with 6 bases lying between them. CDR1 is SGDLS and CDR2 is YYNGEE in the germline V gene. The CDR3 sequence is 14 residues long. The CDR3 is CASSVDTDNSPLHF. The CDR3 DNA reads as TGTGCCAGCAGCGTAGACACAGATAATTCACCCCTCCACTTT.

The V gene is TRBV25-1, the J gene TRBJ1-6; maybe TRBD1 (6 bases). CDR3 length equals 14 residues. From germline, CDR1 is MGHDK and CDR2 SYGVNS. V was trimmed by 4 bases and J by 4 bases, leaving 8 bases between them. The CDR3 nucleotides are TGTGCCAGCAGTGGCACAGGGTATAATTCACCCCTCCACTTT. Translated, it gives CASSGTGYNSPLHF.

The V gene is TRBV7-9, the J gene TRBJ2-7; no clear D. The CDR3 sequence is 17 residues long. Germline loops: CDR1 SEHNR, CDR2 FQNEAQ (reference sequence). Deletions cut 5 bases from V and 2 bases from J, with 22 bases between. CDR3 protein: CASSREGGVGMTYEQYF. CDR3 DNA: TGTGCCAGCAGCCGAGAAGGTGGGGTCGGAATGACCTACGAGCAGTACTTC.

The chain couples TRBV4-2 to TRBJ2-7, with TRBD2 as a possible D gene (6 bases). Trimming took 2 bases from V and 2 from J, leaving 19 bases between them. This CDR3 spans 17 amino acids. The germline gives CDR1 LGHNA, CDR2 YNFKEQ. DNA for the CDR3: TGTGCCAGCAGCCAACGTACGACCGAGTCGGGAGCCTACGAGCAGTACTTC. Protein: CASSQRTTESGAYEQYF.

A few counts support this clone. The chain carries TRBV5-4 and TRBJ2-3; D possibly uses TRBD1 or TRBD2 (5 bases each). V lost 4 bases and J 1 base, leaving 16 bases between the germline ends. Germline CDR1 and CDR2: SGHNT and YYREEE (reference sequence). This CDR3 has 16 residues. The CDR3 coding sequence is TGTGCCAGCAGCCCGGGTGGGGGAAGAGGCACAGATACGCAGTATTTT. Translated: CASSPGGGRGTDTQYF. Variable domain in full (rest from reference TRBV5-4 and TRBJ2-3): ETGVTQSPTHLIKTRGQQVTLRCSSQSGHNTVSWYQQALGQGPQFIFQYYREEENGRGNFPPRFSGLQFPNYSSELNVNALELDDSALYLCASSPGGGRGTDTQYFGPGTRLTVL.

The chain is built from TRBV30 and TRBJ1-5, with unresolved D. Germline V gene sequence: CDR1 GTSNPN, CDR2 SVGIG (reference sequence). The ends were cut back, 5 bases at V and 0 bases at J, with 8 bases in the middle. The CDR3 is made up of 13 amino acids. DNA of the CDR3: TGTGCCTGGGGGCCATATAGCAATCAGCCCCAGCATTTT. Its translation is CAWGPYSNQPQHF.

The chain has TRBV30 and TRBJ1-6, with D hard to call. CDR1 and CDR2 (germline): GTSNPN, SVGIG (reference sequence). The CDR3 runs 13 residues. Deletions cut 8 bases from V and 0 bases from J, with 8 bases between. DNA of the CDR3: TGTGCCAATTCCCGCTCCTATAATTCACCCCTCCACTTT. Residues: CANSRSYNSPLHF.

V and J are TRBV15 and TRBJ2-7; 8 nucleotides agree with TRBD2. This CDR3 spans 15 amino acids. V trimming: 5 bases; J trimming: 0 bases; junction bases outside the gene matches: 6. The germline V gene has CDR1 LNHNV and CDR2 YYDKDF (reference sequence). In nucleotides, the CDR3 is TGTGCCACCAGCTTCGGGAGGGGCGGCTCCTACGAGCAGTACTTC. Translation gives CATSFGRGGSYEQYF.

This clone was detected only a few times. The chain joins TRBV5-1 to TRBJ2-5, with 10 bases that match TRBD1. Trimming cost V 3 bases and J 5 bases; bases outside gene matches: 4. The CDR3 is 14 residues long. Germline CDR1 and CDR2: SGHRS and YFSETQ. CDR3 protein: CASSSDRGFETQYF. The CDR3 region has the DNA TGCGCCAGCAGCTCGGACAGGGGGTTCGAGACCCAGTACTTC. The full variable domain, rest sourced from reference TRBV5-1 and TRBJ2-5, is KAGVTQTPRYLIKTRGQQVTLSCSPISGHRSVSWYQQTPGQGLQFLFEYFSETQRNKGNFPGRFSGRQFSNSRSEMNVSTLELGDSALYLCASSSDRGFETQYFGPGTRLLVL.

The chain has TRBV29-1 and TRBJ1-2, with TRBD1 matching over 8 bases. The CDR3 covers 12 residues. V lost 6 bases to trimming and J lost 6 bases; unmatched junction nucleotides: 6. In germline, CDR1 is SQVTM, CDR2 ANQGSEA. CDR3 bases: TGCAGCGTAGGACAGGGTGGTCATGGCTACACCTTC. Translation gives CSVGQGGHGYTF.

The chain has TRBV19 and TRBJ1-1; 8 nucleotides align to TRBD1. The trim removed 4 bases at V and 6 bases at J, leaving 10 bases unmatched. The CDR3 spans 15 residues. Germline lookup yields CDR1 LNHDA and CDR2 SQIVND (reference sequence). This CDR3 is CASSRTSGTGAEAFF. DNA for the CDR3: TGTGCCAGTAGTAGGACATCCGGGACAGGTGCTGAAGCTTTCTTT.

J is TRBJ1-3 and V is TRBV30; no clear D. Germline loops: CDR1 GTSNPN, CDR2 SVGIG (reference sequence). CDR3 length equals 10 residues. Trimming left V 3 bases short and J 6 bases short, with 3 bases between. The CDR3 protein is CAWRENTIYF. The CDR3 coding sequence is TGTGCCTGGAGAGAAAACACCATATATTTT.

This rearrangement joins TRBV27 to TRBJ1-6; D unclear. The germline CDR1 and CDR2 sequences are MNHEY and SMNVEV (reference sequence). The CDR3 totals 10 residues. The V gene lost 7 bases and the J gene lost 8 bases, with 3 bases spanning the gap. The CDR3 protein is CASTDSPLHF. In nucleotides, the CDR3 is TGTGCCAGCACTGATTCACCCCTCCACTTT.